Sequencing of this TCR beta chain was carried out in a study of metastatic and nonmetastatic thyroid tumors. About the study: The authors compared repertoires across blood and tumor or nodule tissue from malignant and benign thyroid patients. Study findings and constraints: Benign nodules were reported to have significantly lower TCR beta diversity than malignant thyroid tumors, in blood and tumor.

Original processing methods: A distant-metastasis classifier for papillary thyroid cancer was built using CDR3 differences across clinicopathological groups. TCRdb reanalyzed the PCR reads with MiXCR. Here the V and J calls rest on TCRdb's processing, not on the authors' analysis. Counted here are about 23,000 clones, more than 12% occurring once; the ten biggest clones make up more than 14%. Patients were all untreated before their thyroid surgery. This CDR3 has 15 residues. V shed 3 bases, J shed 7 bases, and the junction held 9 bases outside the gene matches. Germline-derived CDR1 and CDR2 are SGHRS and YFSETQ. This clone counts as medium-sized (0.01 to 0.1%). Antigen specificity is unknown.

V is TRBV5-1 and J is TRBJ2-1, with 8 bases fitting TRBD2. The TCR was taken from a female donor with papillary thyroid cancer or a benign thyroid nodule (not recorded which). Some clones in this sample may be carry-over from other donors' samples. Source material: tumor tissue. CDR3 loop: CASSYQAGEENEQFF. In DNA, the CDR3 is TGCGCCAGCAGCTATCAAGCGGGAGAGGAAAATGAGCAGTTCTTC.